The 26 T cell receptor beta chains below all came from one sample that was sequenced in a study of T cell responses to AZD1222 COVID-19 vaccine (dated by TCRdb to 2020 to 2023). The library came from the immunoSEQ multiplex PCR assay. Not all clones reach the TCRdb copy of this immuneACCESS table, which keeps in-frame sequences only. Checked studies attribute under half of the gap to unresolved V genes and leave the rest unexplained. Here the sample has about 150,000 clones; roughly nine tenths occur a single time. Together, the top ten hold about 2.5% of the sample. Per the publication, the time point label means: baseline before first vaccination. Sequencing used peripheral blood, obtained on day 0 of AZD1222 vaccination. Receptors originate from an adult in good health.

This chain links TRBV18 with TRBJ1-1; D is possibly TRBD1 (5 bases). Between the trimmed V and J ends, which lost 1 base and 1 base, there was a span of 7 bases. From germline, CDR1 is KGHSH and CDR2 LQKENI. This CDR3 spans 14 amino acids. DNA of the CDR3: TGTGCCAGCTCACCACGCAGGGCGAACACTGAAGCTTTCTTT. Amino acids: CASSPRRANTEAFF.

The V and J genes are TRBV27 and TRBJ1-2; TRBD1 is a possible D gene (5 bases). Germline CDR1 reads MNHEY; CDR2 reads SMNVEV (reference sequence). V lost 1 base and J lost 2, with 5 bases in between. The CDR3 sequence is 13 residues long. The CDR3 spells CASSLWGNYGYTF. CDR3 DNA sequence: TGTGCCAGCAGTTTATGGGGGAACTATGGCTACACCTTC.

This clone was observed a few times. Other DNA variants within this sample encode the same CDR3. This chain connects TRBV7-9 to TRBJ1-2; 7 positions match TRBD1. V lost 1 base, J lost 8 bases, and 1 base stayed unmatched. CDR1 and CDR2 (germline): SEHNR, FQNEAQ (reference sequence). The CDR3 runs 12 residues. The CDR3: CASSLDRGGYTF. Written as DNA, the CDR3 is TGTGCCAGCAGCTTAGACAGGGGCGGCTACACCTTC.

The chain links TRBV7-9 to TRBJ2-7; either TRBD1 or TRBD2 may fit D (5 bases each). The CDR3 runs 15 residues. V was clipped by 5 bases and J by 0 bases, with 14 bases between them. Looked up from germline, CDR1 is SEHNR and CDR2 is FQNEAQ (reference sequence). The CDR3 DNA is TGTGCCAGCAGCCCCCGAGGGGCAGGCTCCTACGAGCAGTACTTC. Its protein product is CASSPRGAGSYEQYF.

This clone was detected only a few times. This chain uses TRBV5-1 with TRBJ1-1; TRBD1 might be the D (6 bases). V lost 3 bases and J lost 1, with 16 bases in between. The CDR3 loop spans 16 amino acids. From germline, CDR1 is SGHRS and CDR2 YFSETQ. CDR3 sequence (DNA): TGCGCCAGCAGCTCGACAGGCTCGGTTGGGAACACTGAAGCTTTCTTT. Encoded protein: CASSSTGSVGNTEAFF.

This chain links TRBV5-6 with TRBJ2-3; tentatively, D is TRBD1 or TRBD2 (5 bases each). V gave up 2 bases and J gave up 5 bases, with 18 bases separating them. From germline, CDR1 is SGHDT and CDR2 YYEEEE. This CDR3 has 16 residues. CDR3: CASSFEGPTILDTQYF. In DNA, the CDR3 is TGTGCCAGCAGCTTCGAGGGGCCTACCATCCTAGATACGCAGTATTTT.

V and J are TRBV15 and TRBJ1-1; D is unresolved. The V end was cut by 3 bases, the J end by 1 base, with 6 bases between. The CDR3 length is 13 residues. Germline CDR1 LNHNV, CDR2 YYDKDF (reference sequence). DNA of the CDR3: TGTGCCACCAGCAGGATTCCGAACACTGAAGCTTTCTTT. It yields the protein CATSRIPNTEAFF.

On this clone: At one end the junction does not follow the germline gene, possibly because of a read error. The rearrangement uses TRBV7-3 and TRBJ1-2; 12 bases line up with TRBD1. The CDR3 sequence is 15 residues long. Germline V gives CDR1 SGHTA, CDR2 FQGTGA. This CDR3 is CASSSTGTGGLEAHF. The CDR3, as DNA: TGTGCCAGCAGCTCAACCGGGACAGGGGGCCTAGAGGCACATTTC.

The J gene is TRBJ2-7, the V gene TRBV3-1 (or the pseudogene TRBV3-2); D not resolved. Trimming stripped 0 bases from V and 3 bases from J, with 12 bases between. This CDR3 contains 15 residues. Germline CDR1 is LGHDT and CDR2 is YNNKEL (reference sequence). Here the CDR3 DNA reads TGTGCCAGCAGCCAAGATCATAGGCGGAACTACGAGCAGTACTTC. It specifies CASSQDHRRNYEQYF.

The V and J genes are TRBV15 and TRBJ2-5, with D possibly matching TRBD2 (5 bases). Trimming took off 0 bases at V and 4 bases at J, with 12 bases between the two ends. This CDR3 spans 15 amino acids. Germline V gene lookup returns CDR1 LNHNV and CDR2 YYDKDF (reference sequence). CDR3 in DNA: TGTGCCACCAGCAGAGATGCATCTAGCATAGAGACCCAGTACTTC. Translated, it gives CATSRDASSIETQYF.

The chain carries TRBV11-2 and TRBJ2-3; unclear D gene. V was pared by 3 bases and J by 0 bases, with 10 bases between. The CDR3 runs 15 residues. The germline gives CDR1 SGHAT, CDR2 FQNNGV. The CDR3 DNA follows: TGTGCCAGCAGCTTGTACCCCGCAAGCACAGATACGCAGTATTTT. Its protein product is CASSLYPASTDTQYF. The full variable domain, its missing parts supplied by reference TRBV11-2 and TRBJ2-3, is EAGVAQSPRYKIIEKRQSVAFWCNPISGHATLYWYQQILGQGPKLLIQFQNNGVVDDSQLPKDRFSAERLKGVDSTLKIQPAKLEDSAVYLCASSLYPASTDTQYFGPGTRLTVL.

V and J are TRBV12-3 or TRBV12-4 and TRBJ2-1; D remains ambiguous. Trimming removed 5 bases from V and 8 bases from J, with 7 bases in between. The CDR3 spans 11 residues. In DNA, the CDR3 is TGTGCCAGCAGTCGCACGTATGAGCAGTTCTTC. Translating gives CASSRTYEQFF.

This chain connects TRBV6-5 to TRBJ1-2, with TRBD1 identical over 10 bases. The CDR3 is 15 amino acids. The V and J ends lost 6 bases and 7 bases, in that order; junction bases with no gene match: 11. Germline CDR1 is MNHEY and CDR2 is SVGAGI. The CDR3 nucleotides read TGTGCCAGCAGAGGACAGGGGGAATTTAGTTTTGGCTACACCTTC. Protein: CASRGQGEFSFGYTF.

This chain uses TRBV7-9 with TRBJ2-1, with TRBD2 as a possible D gene (5 bases). CDR1 SEHNR and CDR2 FQNEAQ come from the germline V gene (reference sequence). Trimming cost V 2 bases and J 6 bases, with 11 bases left between them. The CDR3 consists of 14 residues. DNA for the CDR3: TGTGCCAGCAGCTTACTAGGTACTAGCAATGAGCAGTTCTTC. Protein: CASSLLGTSNEQFF.

The chain combines TRBV11-2 with TRBJ2-7; 10 nucleotides line up with TRBD2. J lost 4 bases, V lost 4 bases, and 7 bases had no gene match. The CDR3 covers 15 residues. The germline gives CDR1 SGHAT, CDR2 FQNNGV. The CDR3 reads CASSYTSGIRYEQYF. CDR3 DNA sequence: TGTGCCAGCAGCTATACTAGCGGGATACGGTACGAGCAGTACTTC.

The CDR3 DNA sequence: TGCGCCAGCAGTGTCGCACCCAACTATGGCTACACCTTC. It encodes CASSVAPNYGYTF. The rearrangement joins TRBV10-1 to TRBJ1-2; D unresolved. V was pared by 4 bases and J by 2 bases, with 8 bases between. The CDR3 contains 13 residues. Germline V gene data show CDR1 as WNHNN and CDR2 as SYGVQD (reference sequence).

The chain links TRBV19 to TRBJ2-1; possibly TRBD2 for D (5 bases). The CDR3 length is 13 residues. Germline-derived CDR1 and CDR2 are LNHDA and SQIVND (reference sequence). V lost 10 bases, J lost 5 bases, and 15 bases lay in between. The DNA of the CDR3 is TGTGCCACCACCCCGGCGGGCGACAATGAGCAGTTCTTC. Its protein product is CATTPAGDNEQFF. The full variable domain, rest sourced from reference TRBV19 and TRBJ2-1, is DGGITQSPKYLFRKEGQNVTLSCEQNLNHDAMYWYRQDPGQGLRLIYYSQIVNDFQKGDIAEGYSVSREKKESFPLTVTSAQKNPTAFYLCATTPAGDNEQFFGPGTRLTVL.

The chain couples TRBV2 to TRBJ2-7; D uncertain. There are 14 residues in the CDR3. Trimming left V 6 bases short and J 5 bases short, with 17 bases between. Germline CDR1 and CDR2: SNHLY and FYNNEI. CDR3 bases: TGTGCCAGCAGGGTCGGAGACATAGCCCACGAGCAGTACTTC. This codes for CASRVGDIAHEQYF.

V and J are TRBV28 and TRBJ2-3; TRBD2 matches 8 bases. V was pared by 3 bases and J by 3 bases, with 14 bases of the junction left unmatched. Germline assignment: CDR1 MDHEN and CDR2 SYDVKM. The CDR3 sequence is 18 residues long. The CDR3 loop is CASSFPLAGGSGTDTQYF. Written as DNA, the CDR3 is TGTGCCAGCAGTTTCCCCCTAGCGGGCGGGAGCGGAACAGATACGCAGTATTTT. The variable domain in full, completed from reference TRBV28 and TRBJ2-3, reads DVKVTQSSRYLVKRTGEKVFLECVQDMDHENMFWYRQDPGLGLRLIYFSYDVKMKEKGDIPEGYSVSREKKERFSLILESASTNQTSMYLCASSFPLAGGSGTDTQYFGPGTRLTVL.

The genes are TRBV11-3 and TRBJ2-2, with D possibly called TRBD1 or TRBD2 (5 bases each). Trimming removed 0 bases at V and 0 bases at J, with 8 bases between. The CDR3 sequence is 16 residues long. Germline-derived CDR1 and CDR2 are SGHNT and YENEEA. As DNA, the CDR3 is TGTGCCAGCAGCTTAGACGTGGGGGCGAACACCGGGGAGCTGTTTTTT. This translates into CASSLDVGANTGELFF.

The V gene is TRBV12-3 or TRBV12-4, the J gene TRBJ2-3, with D perhaps matching TRBD1 or TRBD2 (5 bases each). Trimming took off 7 bases at V and 0 bases at J, with 8 bases between the two ends. The CDR3 runs 13 residues. CDR3 DNA sequence: TGTGCCAGCAAATGGGGGAGCACAGATACGCAGTATTTT. Protein sequence: CASKWGSTDTQYF.

The chain combines TRBV18 with TRBJ2-3; D might be TRBD1 (5 bases). The CDR3 has 16 residues. Germline-derived CDR1 and CDR2 are KGHSH and LQKENI. The V and J ends lost 0 bases and 1 base respectively, with 11 bases between them. CDR3 nucleotides: TGTGCCAGCTCACCACCGCAAGGGGCAGGCACAGATACGCAGTATTTT. Amino acid sequence: CASSPPQGAGTDTQYF.

V usage is TRBV6-5 and J usage is TRBJ1-2, with 8 bases identical to TRBD1. With 6 bases clipped from V and 1 base from J, the junction kept 4 bases outside the gene matches. The CDR3 runs to 14 residues. The germline V gene encodes CDR1 MNHEY and CDR2 SVGAGI. The CDR3 nucleotides are TGTGCCAGCAGAGGGACAGGCATTAACTATGGCTACACCTTC. Protein product: CASRGTGINYGYTF.

The chain recombines TRBV12-3 or TRBV12-4 with TRBJ1-2; 7 bases line up with TRBD1. The junction had 13 bases not matched to a gene; V was cut back by 5 bases and J by 13 bases. This CDR3 comprises 13 residues. As DNA, the CDR3 is TGTGCCAGCAGTCCAGCCCGGGACAGAGCGCGCACCTTC. Translated, it gives CASSPARDRARTF.

The rearrangement uses TRBV30 and TRBJ2-2, with D hard to call. There are 13 residues in the CDR3. CDR1 is GTSNPN and CDR2 is SVGIG in the germline V gene (reference sequence). Trimming took off 4 bases at V and 0 bases at J, with 6 bases between the two ends. In DNA form, the CDR3 reads TGTGCCTGGACAGTGACGAACACCGGGGAGCTGTTTTTT. Protein product: CAWTVTNTGELFF.

The rearrangement uses TRBV11-2 and TRBJ2-5, with D possibly TRBD1 on 6 matching bases. This CDR3 region has 14 residues. Trimming shortened V by 5 bases and J by 2 bases, and 12 bases separated the two germline ends. Germline V gene data show CDR1 as SGHAT and CDR2 as FQNNGV. CDR3 residues: CASSAVRGQETQYF. DNA for the CDR3: TGTGCCAGCAGCGCCGTCAGGGGTCAAGAGACCCAGTACTTC.